One and the same sample provided the 28 T cell receptor beta chains below, sequenced in a study of T-cell memory formation after mild COVID-19 (dated by TCRdb to about 2021). Libraries were built with 5' RACE. Reads for this sample came from an Illumina NovaSeq 6000. The public reads were quality trimmed at Q25 with fastp and then assembled into clones with MiXCR by TCRdb, keeping productive beta chains. Rows merge per CDR3 protein into single entries with the most common DNA and genes. The sample table holds roughly 110,000 distinct CDR3 sequences, of which approximately 15% were seen once. The ten largest account for around 28% of the sample. The sequenced material came from PBMCs or a T cell subset sorted from them (not recorded which). These receptors came from an adult woman who had mild COVID-19 (a few samples of this study predate the infection). The sample titles of this study are shuffled in the database, so cell type and time point are left out; the donor was told from shared clones.

This chain joins TRBV7-8 and TRBJ2-1, with 7 bases lining up with TRBD2. The CDR3 length is 14 residues. Per germline, CDR1 SGHVS and CDR2 FQNEAQ. Losses at the gene ends were 7 bases for V and 2 bases for J; bases not matched to a gene: 5. CDR3 nucleotide sequence: TGTGCCAGCACGCCCAGCGGGGCCTACAATGAGCAGTTCTTC. It specifies CASTPSGAYNEQFF. The full variable domain, completed using reference TRBV7-8 and TRBJ2-1, is GAGVSQSPRYKVAKRGQDVALRCDPISGHVSLFWYQQALGQGPEFLTYFQNEAQLDKSGLPSDRFFAERPEGSVSTLKIQRTQQEDSAVYLCASTPSGAYNEQFFGPGTRLTVL.

This clonotype occurred a few times. The V and J genes are TRBV29-1 and TRBJ2-7, with D unclear. Between the trimmed V and J ends, which lost 6 bases and 4 bases, there was a span of 16 bases. The CDR3 extends over 13 amino acids. The germline gives CDR1 SQVTM, CDR2 ANQGSEA. CDR3 in amino acids: CSVLPPATYEQYF. CDR3 coding DNA: TGCAGCGTCCTACCGCCGGCGACGTACGAGCAGTACTTC.

This clonotype was found a few times. The rearrangement uses TRBV5-1 and TRBJ2-3; possibly TRBD1 for D (6 bases). Germline assignment: CDR1 SGHRS and CDR2 YFSETQ. This CDR3 is 19 amino acids long. Trimming pared 0 bases from V and 1 base from J, leaving 21 bases between. The CDR3 nucleotides are TGCGCCAGCAGCTTGGCCCCCCAGGGGACCCCACGACGCACAGATACGCAGTATTTT. The encoded protein is CASSLAPQGTPRRTDTQYF.

There are many counts of this clonotype. The chain combines TRBV19 with TRBJ1-1; 8 nucleotides match TRBD1. This CDR3 region has 14 residues. Germline lookup yields CDR1 LNHDA and CDR2 SQIVND (reference sequence). V gave up 6 bases and J gave up 5 bases; unmatched junction bases: 8. As DNA, the CDR3 is TGTGCCAGTAGCTCTTTCAGGGGGCAAACTGAAGCTTTCTTT. Amino acids: CASSSFRGQTEAFF.

This clonotype was counted a few times. The V gene is TRBV7-9, the J gene TRBJ2-4; TRBD1 matches at 9 bases. Per the germline V gene, CDR1 is SEHNR and CDR2 is FQNEAQ (reference sequence). The CDR3 runs 15 residues. V shed 5 bases, J shed 8 bases, and the junction held 10 bases outside the gene matches. CDR3 in DNA: TGTGCCAGCAGCCTACTGGACAGGGGAGATGACATTCAGTACTTC. Translating it yields CASSLLDRGDDIQYF.

This clonotype has a count of ten or more. This chain connects TRBV12-3 or TRBV12-4 to TRBJ2-2, with 8 bases aligning to TRBD1. The ends lost 6 bases at V and 6 bases at J; junction bases unmatched: 12. The CDR3 sequence is 16 residues long. The CDR3 protein is CASRPDRGVSAGELFF. For the CDR3, the DNA is TGTGCCAGCAGGCCCGACAGGGGTGTTTCGGCCGGGGAGCTGTTTTTT.

This clonotype was observed a single time. The rearrangement links TRBV10-3 to TRBJ2-1, with TRBD2 identical over 8 bases. Germline CDR1 reads ENHRY; CDR2 reads SYGVKD. Trimming cost V 10 bases and J 1 base; bases outside gene matches: 6. CDR3 length equals 14 residues. The CDR3 DNA is TGTGCCAGCCGTAGCGGGGAATCCTACAATGAGCAGTTCTTC. Translating gives CASRSGESYNEQFF.

This chain links TRBV12-3 or TRBV12-4 with TRBJ2-7; 9 bases are shared with TRBD2. Trimming took 7 bases from V and 0 from J; bases not matched to a gene: 4. This CDR3 is 14 amino acids long. Written as DNA, the CDR3 is TGTGCCAGCACCACGACTAGCGGCTCCTACGAGCAGTACTTC. It yields the protein CASTTTSGSYEQYF.

In its sample, this clonotype was seen a few times. V gene TRBV12-3 or TRBV12-4 combines with J gene TRBJ2-5; a possible D gene is TRBD2 (5 bases). This CDR3 comprises 13 residues. Trimming cost V 8 bases and J 0 bases, with 10 bases left between them. In DNA form, the CDR3 reads TGTGCCAGCGGGGAGTGGAACCAAGAGACCCAGTACTTC. It translates to CASGEWNQETQYF.

This clonotype was observed many times. J is TRBJ2-7 and V is TRBV7-2, with 10 nucleotides matching TRBD1. V shed 5 bases, J shed 5 bases, and the junction held 9 bases outside the gene matches. Germline V CDR1 and CDR2: SGHTA, FQGNSA. The CDR3 spans 15 residues. The CDR3 coding sequence is TGTGCCAGCAGCCCCAACCCGGGACAGGGGAACGAGCAGTACTTC. Encoded protein: CASSPNPGQGNEQYF. The entire variable domain, with the rest obtained from reference TRBV7-2 and TRBJ2-7, is as follows: GAGVSQSPSNKVTEKGKDVELRCDPISGHTALYWYRQSLGQGLEFLIYFQGNSAPDKSGLPSDRFSAERTGGSVSTLTIQRTQQEDSAVYLCASSPNPGQGNEQYFGPGTRLTVT.

V is TRBV12-3 or TRBV12-4 and J is TRBJ1-4; D is unresolved. This CDR3 comprises 15 residues. The V end was cut by 2 bases, the J end by 0 bases, with 7 bases between. The CDR3 nucleotides read TGTGCCAGCAGTTTAAGTGGTACAACTAATGAAAAACTGTTTTTT. This translates into CASSLSGTTNEKLFF.

This clonotype came up many times. The rearrangement uses TRBV5-1 and TRBJ2-1, with TRBD2 as a possible D gene (5 bases). The CDR3 totals 16 residues. Germline lookup yields CDR1 SGHRS and CDR2 YFSETQ. V gave up 0 bases and J gave up 6 bases, with 16 bases separating them. DNA of the CDR3: TGCGCCAGCAGCTTGGGCCGTACTCTTGGAGGCAATGAGCAGTTCTTC. Its translation is CASSLGRTLGGNEQFF. Full variable domain (outside the CDR3, taken from reference TRBV5-1 and TRBJ2-1): KAGVTQTPRYLIKTRGQQVTLSCSPISGHRSVSWYQQTPGQGLQFLFEYFSETQRNKGNFPGRFSGRQFSNSRSEMNVSTLELGDSALYLCASSLGRTLGGNEQFFGPGTRLTVL.

V is TRBV24-1 and J is TRBJ2-7, with TRBD2 identical over 11 bases. Germline V gene lookup returns CDR1 KGHDR and CDR2 SFDVKD. This CDR3 is 15 amino acids long. J lost 2 bases, V lost 7 bases, and 6 bases had no gene match. In DNA form, the CDR3 reads TGTGCCACCAGGGGCGGGACTAGCGGACCCTACGAGCAGTACTTC. Its translation is CATRGGTSGPYEQYF.

The chain has TRBV4-1 and TRBJ1-1; 8 bases fit TRBD1. After removal of 4 bases from V and 5 bases from J, the junction contained 6 bases not matched to a gene. Germline values: CDR1 MGHRA, CDR2 YSYEKL. The CDR3 covers 14 residues. The CDR3 region is CASSPQDRATEAFF. CDR3 nucleotide sequence: TGCGCCAGCAGCCCGCAGGACAGGGCGACTGAAGCTTTCTTT.

The chain combines TRBV4-1 with TRBJ2-1; the D is unclear. V was pared by 1 base and J by 6 bases, with 4 bases between. This CDR3 has 12 residues. Germline lookup yields CDR1 MGHRA and CDR2 YSYEKL. The CDR3 DNA sequence: TGCGCCAGCAGCCAAGTAGGCAATGAGCAGTTCTTC. Its protein product is CASSQVGNEQFF.

CDR3 amino acids: CASSPGRGGEQYF. The CDR3 DNA reads TGTGCCAGCAGCCCCGGCAGGGGTGGAGAGCAGTACTTC. V is TRBV9 and J is TRBJ2-7; the D gene is possibly TRBD1 (6 bases). Germline V gene lookup returns CDR1 SGDLS and CDR2 YYNGEE. The CDR3 consists of 13 residues. Trimming took 4 bases from V and 7 from J, leaving 15 bases between them.

Only a few counts were recorded for this clonotype. The rearrangement joins TRBV28 to TRBJ2-1; 7 bases are shared with TRBD2. J lost 4 bases, V lost 6 bases, and 12 bases had no gene match. Germline V gene lookup returns CDR1 MDHEN and CDR2 SYDVKM. This CDR3 is 16 amino acids long. CDR3 region: CASSPRVGTTYNEQFF. As DNA, the CDR3 is TGTGCCAGCAGCCCCCGGGTCGGGACTACATACAATGAGCAGTTCTTC.

CDR3 in amino acids: CASSLWTSGGPNEQFF. In DNA form, the CDR3 reads TGTGCCAGCAGCCTGTGGACTAGCGGGGGCCCCAATGAGCAGTTCTTC. The chain employs TRBV11-2 and TRBJ2-1; 13 nucleotides match TRBD2. CDR3 length: 16 amino acids. Germline-derived CDR1 and CDR2 are SGHAT and FQNNGV. V dropped 5 bases and J dropped 6; count of bases not matched to a gene: 7.

The chain combines TRBV4-1 with TRBJ2-1, with D possibly matching TRBD2 (7 bases). Germline values: CDR1 MGHRA, CDR2 YSYEKL. This CDR3 is built from 13 residues. The V and J ends lost 7 bases and 3 bases respectively, with 10 bases between them. The CDR3 protein is CASKGGGYNEQFF. The CDR3 DNA follows: TGCGCCAGCAAGGGAGGGGGCTACAATGAGCAGTTCTTC.

This clonotype was recorded a few times. This sequence joins TRBV29-1 and TRBJ2-3; D gene uncertain. Germline V lookup: CDR1 SQVTM, CDR2 ANQGSEA. The CDR3 spans 15 residues. The V gene lost 8 bases and the J gene lost 2 bases, with 20 bases spanning the gap. The CDR3 protein is CSILDSEVDTDTQYF. The CDR3 DNA is TGCAGCATCCTCGATTCTGAGGTCGACACAGATACGCAGTATTTT.

Only a few counts were recorded for this clonotype. The genes are TRBV15 and TRBJ2-1; 7 bases are shared with TRBD2. V lost 4 bases, J lost 7 bases, and 4 bases stayed unmatched. The CDR3 is 13 amino acids. Looked up from germline, CDR1 is LNHNV and CDR2 is YYDKDF (reference sequence). CDR3 sequence (DNA): TGTGCCACCAGCACCCTGCGGGGGAATGAGCAGTTCTTC. Its translation: CATSTLRGNEQFF.

V and J are TRBV19 and TRBJ2-6; 9 bases fit TRBD1. V shed 3 bases and J 0 bases; nucleotides not matched to a gene: 12. The germline CDR1 and CDR2 sequences are LNHDA and SQIVND (reference sequence). The CDR3 sequence is 20 residues long. CDR3: CASSMDLDRGSISGANVLTF. The DNA for the CDR3 is TGTGCCAGTAGTATGGATTTGGACAGGGGATCCATCTCTGGGGCCAACGTCCTGACTTTC.

This clonotype was recorded a few times. This rearrangement joins TRBV15 to TRBJ2-7, with D perhaps TRBD1 or TRBD2 (6 bases each). The CDR3 runs 15 residues. Trimming removed 1 base from V and 3 bases from J, with 13 bases in between. Germline CDR1 and CDR2: LNHNV and YYDKDF (reference sequence). The CDR3 region is CATSRAEGGGYEQYF. The CDR3, as DNA: TGTGCCACCAGCAGAGCGGAGGGGGGAGGCTACGAGCAGTACTTC.

The chain recombines TRBV20-1 with TRBJ2-7; the D gene is possibly TRBD1 (5 bases). Per the germline V gene, CDR1 is DFQATT and CDR2 is SNEGSKA (reference sequence). The CDR3 covers 14 residues. Trimming left V 2 bases short and J 0 bases short, with 11 bases between. Here the CDR3 DNA reads TGCAGTGCTAGAAACAGGTCGTACTCCTACGAGCAGTACTTC. This translates into CSARNRSYSYEQYF.

This clonotype was seen more than once but under ten times. V is TRBV5-1 and J is TRBJ2-7, with a possible D match to TRBD1 (5 bases). Trimming shortened V by 0 bases and J by 0 bases, and 7 bases separated the two germline ends. The CDR3 loop spans 14 amino acids. Germline values: CDR1 SGHRS, CDR2 YFSETQ. DNA for the CDR3: TGCGCCAGCAGCTTGGCAGGGATCTCCTACGAGCAGTACTTC. Its protein is CASSLAGISYEQYF.

The chain has TRBV9 and TRBJ2-2; TRBD1 might be the D (5 bases). Deletions cut 2 bases from V and 0 bases from J, with 8 bases between. Germline loops: CDR1 SGDLS, CDR2 YYNGEE. The CDR3 totals 15 residues. CDR3 in amino acids: CASSVDSSNTGELFF. CDR3 sequence (DNA): TGTGCCAGCAGCGTTGACAGCTCGAACACCGGGGAGCTGTTTTTT.

This clonotype came up a few times. The chain is built from TRBV7-6 and TRBJ2-5; 7 bases fit TRBD2. Germline assignment: CDR1 SGHVS and CDR2 FNYEAQ. Losses at the gene ends were 8 bases for V and 0 bases for J; bases not matched to a gene: 15. CDR3 size: 17 residues. CDR3 region: CASGGEWASGYQETQYF. The CDR3 coding sequence is TGTGCCAGCGGAGGGGAGTGGGCTAGCGGATACCAAGAGACCCAGTACTTC.

The CDR3 region has the DNA TGTGCCACCATCGACCCTAGCGGGGGGGCGGTCTACAATGAGCAGTTCTTC. This gives the protein CATIDPSGGAVYNEQFF. J is TRBJ2-1 and V is TRBV15, with 12 bases identical to TRBD2. V dropped 7 bases and J dropped 3; count of bases not matched to a gene: 10. The CDR3 spans 17 residues. Germline CDR1 reads LNHNV; CDR2 reads YYDKDF (reference sequence).